This T cell receptor beta chain is from a study of identical twins. MiXCR was run by TCRdb on the 5' RACE reads, yielding one entry per CDR3 protein. The table has 550,000 to 700,000 distinct CDR3 sequences, around a tenth seen once. The CDR3 runs to 13 residues. Between the trimmed V and J ends, which lost 5 bases and 5 bases, there was a span of 10 bases. Germline loops: CDR1 SEHNR, CDR2 FQNEAQ (reference sequence). This clonotype appeared many times. This sample also appeared in a second study, on yellow fever vaccine responses in identical twins.

Input material: PBMCs. The TCR was taken from a woman under 30 in good health. V is TRBV7-9 and J is TRBJ2-1; no clear D. The CDR3 is CASSLDSNNEQFF. DNA of the CDR3: TGTGCCAGCAGCCTTGACTCGAACAATGAGCAGTTCTTC.